This T cell receptor beta chain was captured in a study of low-dose radiotherapy and immunotherapy resistance in tumors. At the level of the study: Every two weeks, one day ahead of radiation and immunotherapy, cyclophosphamide 200 mg/m2 was given (intravenously).

The CDR3 has 17 residues. V gave up 5 bases and J gave up 6 bases; unmatched junction bases: 8. Germline assignment: CDR1 MNHEY and CDR2 SVGEGT. The sample holds many counts of this clonotype. Described time point: before trial treatment. First-strand cDNA used TRAV- and TRBV-specific primers, covering alpha and beta chains. TCRs underwent roughly 20 PCR cycles of amplification with a constant-region primer and V-primer adapter. mRNA, once isolated, was amplified by in vitro transcription. TCRdb independently ran MiXCR on the reads; one entry per CDR3 protein. There are 85,000 to 100,000 distinct CDR3 sequences in the sample; 8% to 10% occur only once, and 0.8% to 1.3% lies in the top ten.

The sample here was PBMCs, taken before treatment. The genes are TRBV6-2 or TRBV6-3 and TRBJ2-1, with TRBD2 identical over 15 bases. The TCR sequence derives from a male donor with prostate cancer. The CDR3 sequence is CASSAYSGLAGGNEQFF. Here the CDR3 DNA reads TGTGCCAGCAGTGCATACTCGGGACTAGCGGGAGGCAATGAGCAGTTCTTC.